These T cell receptor beta chains were read from a single sample in a study of shared clonotypes between healthy human individuals. Measured with immunoSEQ multiplex PCR; TCRdb has only the in-frame clones, and not every one. Of 2 million or so clones in the sample, over 85% were seen once. Sequencing was carried out using naive CD4+ T cells sorted from blood. These TCRs come from a man aged 18 to 29 in good health. The conserved cysteine and the conserved F or W are not part of the CDR3 here. Fields, in order: CDR3 protein, V gene, CDR3 length.

CDR3 protein: AISEGQGGGYT
V gene: TRBV10-3
CDR3 length: 11

CDR3 protein: AWSRTNTEAF
V gene: TRBV30
CDR3 length: 10

CDR3 protein: ASSRQGTYEQY
V gene: TRBV6-5
CDR3 length: 11

CDR3 protein: ASSLSDSGANVLT
V gene: TRBV27
CDR3 length: 13

CDR3 protein: ASSAGLAGEIEQF
V gene: TRBV6-1
CDR3 length: 13

CDR3 protein: ASSLGQHENTEAF
V gene: TRBV5-1
CDR3 length: 13

CDR3 protein: ASSLGPDSRSGNTIY
V gene: TRBV5-1
CDR3 length: 15

CDR3 protein: ASSPRDGQETQY
V gene: TRBV5-1
CDR3 length: 12

CDR3 protein: ASSTGQGTSYEQY
V gene: TRBV7-6
CDR3 length: 13

CDR3 protein: ASSSLRNTGTGGAVQY
V gene: TRBV27
CDR3 length: 16

CDR3 protein: ASRQGASTDTQY
V gene: TRBV10-2
CDR3 length: 12

CDR3 protein: ATSRVRDRGHEQY
V gene: TRBV15
CDR3 length: 13

CDR3 protein: ASSSSSSYEQY
V gene: TRBV7-9
CDR3 length: 11

CDR3 protein: AWKGPYNEQF
V gene: TRBV30
CDR3 length: 10

CDR3 protein: ASSQEPTGANVLT
V gene: TRBV4-1
CDR3 length: 13

CDR3 protein: ASSSAWDSYYGYT
V gene: TRBV28
CDR3 length: 13

CDR3 protein: ASSQGGDRGRPGYGYT
V gene: TRBV4-1
CDR3 length: 16

CDR3 protein: ASSLRGTSTDTQY
V gene: TRBV13
CDR3 length: 13

CDR3 protein: ASSLAPNSGNSPLH
V gene: TRBV5-1
CDR3 length: 14

CDR3 protein: ASSPESGQYEQF
V gene: TRBV6-5
CDR3 length: 12

CDR3 protein: ASSPGGGSHHNEQF
V gene: TRBV6-6
CDR3 length: 14

CDR3 protein: ASSRRTSGNTGELF
V gene: TRBV7-3
CDR3 length: 14

CDR3 protein: ASSAQQGRGSPLH
V gene: TRBV11-2
CDR3 length: 13

CDR3 protein: ASSLRATQY
V gene: TRBV7-2
CDR3 length: 9

CDR3 protein: ASSPGLVPDEQF
V gene: TRBV18
CDR3 length: 12

CDR3 protein: AIRPASVTDTQY
V gene: TRBV10-3
CDR3 length: 12

CDR3 protein: ASSLGTLGGNIQY
V gene: TRBV5-6
CDR3 length: 13

CDR3 protein: ASSSDKAEQY
V gene: TRBV13
CDR3 length: 10

CDR3 protein: ASSPEGSGNTIY
V gene: TRBV18
CDR3 length: 12

CDR3 protein: ATSRGRKTDTQY
V gene: TRBV15
CDR3 length: 12

CDR3 protein: ASSQGQGGEKLF
V gene: TRBV4-1
CDR3 length: 12

CDR3 protein: ASRRTSGGATDTQY
V gene: TRBV6-6
CDR3 length: 14

CDR3 protein: ASKKGQGDQETQY
V gene: TRBV15
CDR3 length: 13

CDR3 protein: ASSLGQSGNTIY
V gene: TRBV5-5
CDR3 length: 12

CDR3 protein: ASMGRDDGYT
V gene: TRBV5-4
CDR3 length: 10

CDR3 protein: ASSLPSMNTEAF
V gene: TRBV28
CDR3 length: 12

CDR3 protein: ASKISGANVLT
V gene: TRBV27
CDR3 length: 11

CDR3 protein: ASSSIRGGDYGYT
V gene: TRBV5-6
CDR3 length: 13

CDR3 protein: ASSLEGGGTEAF
V gene: TRBV5-1
CDR3 length: 12

CDR3 protein: ASSLLGTRDTGELF
V gene: TRBV7-6
CDR3 length: 14

CDR3 protein: ASSESRWGVGGYT
V gene: TRBV25-1
CDR3 length: 13

CDR3 protein: ASSYFLAGGSEQY
V gene: TRBV6-5
CDR3 length: 13

CDR3 protein: ASTLGTGSSGNTIY
V gene: TRBV19
CDR3 length: 14

CDR3 protein: ASSPSGGSYEQY
V gene: TRBV7-9
CDR3 length: 12

CDR3 protein: ASSLRTITLGDTQY
V gene: TRBV19
CDR3 length: 14

CDR3 protein: ASTGTEINTEAF
V gene: TRBV25-1
CDR3 length: 12

CDR3 protein: ASSRDSGNTIY
V gene: TRBV7-2
CDR3 length: 11

CDR3 protein: ASSLGQSNQPQH
V gene: TRBV7-8
CDR3 length: 12

CDR3 protein: ASDRDRGYEQY
V gene: TRBV6-1
CDR3 length: 11

CDR3 protein: ASLESVKGGGYT
V gene: TRBV6-9
CDR3 length: 12

CDR3 protein: ASSSRITGRSNTEAF
V gene: TRBV5-4
CDR3 length: 15

CDR3 protein: ASSLGFYNEQF
V gene: TRBV19
CDR3 length: 11